This is a list of T cell receptor beta chains from one sample in a study of response to subunit inactivated influenza vaccine. Each CDR3 protein gets one entry after TCRdb re-called the RT-PCR reads with MiXCR. Found here are about 480,000 distinct CDR3 sequences, over 10% of them singletons; the top ten hold roughly 14%. This specimen consisted of PBMCs from blood, obtained 40 to 50 days after vaccination. The receptors derive from a man aged 45 to 65 who received an inactivated influenza vaccine. The CDR3 runs from the conserved cysteine through the conserved F or W. Each record gives: CDR3 length, J gene, D gene, clone size, V gene, CDR3 DNA, CDR3 protein. D genes are given only for firm matches. The size of a clone is reported for some rows only, either as once, few or many, or as a class for expanded clones.

len: 13
j_gene: TRBJ2-7
d_gene: NA
abundance: NA
v_gene: TRBV4-1
CDR3nt: TGTGCCAGCGGCTCCGGGCTCTCCTACGAGCAGTACTTC
CDR3aa: CASGSGLSYEQYF

len: 13
j_gene: TRBJ2-1
d_gene: NA
abundance: many
v_gene: TRBV5-1
CDR3nt: TGCGCCAGCAGCTCGCTGACTGACAATGAGCAGTTCTTC
CDR3aa: CASSSLTDNEQFF

len: 13
j_gene: TRBJ2-7
d_gene: TRBD2
abundance: many
v_gene: TRBV20-1
CDR3nt: TGCAGTGCCGAAGCGGGACGATCCTACGAGCAGTACTTC
CDR3aa: CSAEAGRSYEQYF

len: 13
j_gene: TRBJ2-1
d_gene: NA
abundance: NA
v_gene: TRBV20-1
CDR3nt: TGCAGTGCTAGATCTTCAGCGAGGAGTGAGCAGTTCTTC
CDR3aa: CSARSSARSEQFF

len: 14
j_gene: TRBJ2-5
d_gene: TRBD1
abundance: many
v_gene: TRBV28
CDR3nt: TGTGCCAGCAGTAAAAGACAGGGGAAAGAGACCCAGTACTTC
CDR3aa: CASSKRQGKETQYF

len: 15
j_gene: TRBJ2-7
d_gene: TRBD1
abundance: few
v_gene: TRBV4-2
CDR3nt: TGTGCCAGCAGCCTGCGCTTGGGACAGGGTGACGAGCAGTACTTC
CDR3aa: CASSLRLGQGDEQYF

len: 16
j_gene: TRBJ2-2
d_gene: TRBD1
abundance: few
v_gene: TRBV9
CDR3nt: TGTGCCAGCAGCGATCTTAGACAGGGGGCAACCGGGGAGCTGTTTTTT
CDR3aa: CASSDLRQGATGELFF

len: 16
j_gene: TRBJ1-4
d_gene: NA
abundance: few
v_gene: TRBV5-5
CDR3nt: TGTGCCAGCAGCTTGGGGTCGGGGGTAACGTATGAAAAACTGTTTTTT
CDR3aa: CASSLGSGVTYEKLFF

len: 12
j_gene: TRBJ1-1
d_gene: NA
abundance: once
v_gene: TRBV29-1
CDR3nt: TGCAGCGTGGGCAGCCATAGCGGTGAAGCTTTCTTT
CDR3aa: CSVGSHSGEAFF

len: 16
j_gene: TRBJ2-3
d_gene: TRBD2
abundance: NA
v_gene: TRBV20-1
CDR3nt: TGCAGTGCCCGACCCCGGACTAGCTCAATCACAGATACGCAGTATTTT
CDR3aa: CSARPRTSSITDTQYF

len: 14
j_gene: TRBJ1-2
d_gene: NA
abundance: NA
v_gene: TRBV6-1
CDR3nt: TGTGCCAGCACCTCCCATCCTCCAAGGGGTGGCTACACCTTC
CDR3aa: CASTSHPPRGGYTF

len: 14
j_gene: TRBJ1-1
d_gene: NA
abundance: NA
v_gene: TRBV20-1
CDR3nt: TGCAGTGCTCGCCGGGGAGGGGCGCGGACTGAAGCTTTCTTT
CDR3aa: CSARRGGARTEAFF

len: 15
j_gene: TRBJ1-1
d_gene: NA
abundance: few
v_gene: TRBV7-2
CDR3nt: TGTGCCAGCAGCTTAGTGAGGACACTGAACACTGAAGCTTTCTTT
CDR3aa: CASSLVRTLNTEAFF

len: 12
j_gene: TRBJ2-1
d_gene: NA
abundance: few
v_gene: TRBV28
CDR3nt: TGTGCCAGCAGTTTCCCGGGTCGGGAGCAGTTCTTC
CDR3aa: CASSFPGREQFF

len: 13
j_gene: TRBJ1-1
d_gene: NA
abundance: many
v_gene: TRBV5-1
CDR3nt: TGCGCCAGCAGCAGCCGGCAAGACACTGAAGCTTTCTTT
CDR3aa: CASSSRQDTEAFF

len: 14
j_gene: TRBJ2-7
d_gene: NA
abundance: NA
v_gene: TRBV11-2
CDR3nt: TGTGCCAGCAGCCCCGAACCCTTTTCCTACGAGCAGTACTTC
CDR3aa: CASSPEPFSYEQYF

len: 16
j_gene: TRBJ1-1
d_gene: TRBD1
abundance: NA
v_gene: TRBV20-1
CDR3nt: TGCAGTGCTACGAGGGACCCGGGACAGGTGAACACTGAAGCTTTCTTT
CDR3aa: CSATRDPGQVNTEAFF

len: 16
j_gene: TRBJ2-7
d_gene: TRBD2
abundance: many
v_gene: TRBV4-2
CDR3nt: TGTGCCAGCAGTCAAACCATATTCGGCGCGGGAGGCGAGCAGTACTTC
CDR3aa: CASSQTIFGAGGEQYF

len: 12
j_gene: TRBJ2-1
d_gene: NA
abundance: few
v_gene: TRBV29-1
CDR3nt: TGCAGCGTTGTTGTCTCCTACAATGAGCAGTTCTTC
CDR3aa: CSVVVSYNEQFF

len: 17
j_gene: TRBJ2-4
d_gene: TRBD2
abundance: NA
v_gene: TRBV2
CDR3nt: TGTGCCAGCAGTGAACTTAGCGGGGGCTTCGGCAAAAACATTCAGTACTTC
CDR3aa: CASSELSGGFGKNIQYF

len: 17
j_gene: TRBJ1-6
d_gene: NA
abundance: NA
v_gene: TRBV4-1
CDR3nt: TGCGCCAGCAGCCGAGCCGGGGTACGCTCCTATAATTCACCCCTCCACTTT
CDR3aa: CASSRAGVRSYNSPLHF

len: 16
j_gene: TRBJ2-2
d_gene: NA
abundance: NA
v_gene: TRBV5-1
CDR3nt: TGCGCCAGCAGCCTCACCCCCCTACAGGGCACCGGGGAGCTGTTTTTT
CDR3aa: CASSLTPLQGTGELFF

len: 18
j_gene: TRBJ2-3
d_gene: NA
abundance: few
v_gene: TRBV18
CDR3nt: TGTGCCAGCTCACCGCGGAGTTCGAGGTCGGGCCCCACAGATACGCAGTATTTT
CDR3aa: CASSPRSSRSGPTDTQYF

len: 19
j_gene: TRBJ2-3
d_gene: TRBD2
abundance: NA
v_gene: TRBV20-1
CDR3nt: TGCAGTGCTGGGGGGGATGGGAGCGGGAGGAAACTAAGCACAGATACGCAGTATTTT
CDR3aa: CSAGGDGSGRKLSTDTQYF

len: 14
j_gene: TRBJ2-5
d_gene: TRBD2
abundance: few
v_gene: TRBV10-3
CDR3nt: TGTGCCAGCAAGACTAGCGGGGGACAAGAGACCCAGTACTTC
CDR3aa: CASKTSGGQETQYF

len: 8
j_gene: TRBJ2-1
d_gene: NA
abundance: many
v_gene: TRBV12-3/TRBV12-4
CDR3nt: TGTGCCAGCAGTCCAGAGTTCTTC
CDR3aa: CASSPEFF

len: 17
j_gene: TRBJ2-1
d_gene: NA
abundance: NA
v_gene: TRBV6-2/TRBV6-3
CDR3nt: TGTGCCAGCAGTTACTCTTACTTCCTGGGATTCGACAATGAGCAGTTCTTC
CDR3aa: CASSYSYFLGFDNEQFF

len: 17
j_gene: TRBJ2-7
d_gene: NA
abundance: few
v_gene: TRBV5-7
CDR3nt: TGTGCCAGCAGCGCTGATCTCCGGGACAAGGTGAACTACGAGCAGTACTTC
CDR3aa: CASSADLRDKVNYEQYF

len: 14
j_gene: TRBJ2-2
d_gene: NA
abundance: few
v_gene: TRBV29-1
CDR3nt: TGCAGCGTTGGACAGCCCGCGAACACCGGGGAGCTGTTTTTT
CDR3aa: CSVGQPANTGELFF